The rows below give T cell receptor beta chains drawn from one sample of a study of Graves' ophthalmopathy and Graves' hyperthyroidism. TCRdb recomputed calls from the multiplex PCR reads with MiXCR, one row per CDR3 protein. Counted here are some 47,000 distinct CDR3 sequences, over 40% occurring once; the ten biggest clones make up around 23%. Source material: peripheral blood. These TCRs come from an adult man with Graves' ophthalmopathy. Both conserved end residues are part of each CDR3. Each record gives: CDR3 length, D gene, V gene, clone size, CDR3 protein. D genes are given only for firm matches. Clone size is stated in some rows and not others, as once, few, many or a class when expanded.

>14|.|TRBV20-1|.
CSARERGRGRPQHF
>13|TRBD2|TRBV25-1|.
CASKTSGTDTQYF
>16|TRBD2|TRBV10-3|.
CAIRSTGTSGHYEQYF
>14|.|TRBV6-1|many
CASSLTRGESEQYF
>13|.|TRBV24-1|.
CATSGSGDNEQFF
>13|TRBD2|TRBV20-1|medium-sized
CSASGLAGGEQYF
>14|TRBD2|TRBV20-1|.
CSASSSGSTDTQYF
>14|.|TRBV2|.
CASNEGTNTGELFF
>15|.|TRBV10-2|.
CASERGGNFNQPQHF
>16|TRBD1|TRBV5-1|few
CASSPGQGGTNEKLFF
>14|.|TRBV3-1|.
CASSREGSKNIQYF
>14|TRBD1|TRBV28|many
CASSLGRGRDGYTF
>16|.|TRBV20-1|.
CSARDRRSSYNSPLHF
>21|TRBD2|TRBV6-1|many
CASSEALVGRGLGSGANVLTF
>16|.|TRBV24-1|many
CATSEYGFTSTGELFF
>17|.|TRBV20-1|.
CSAMHRVAFATNENLFF
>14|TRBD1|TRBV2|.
CASSRQGQYRGYTF
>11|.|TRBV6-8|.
CASSVPGGYTF
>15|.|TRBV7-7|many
CASSLGYYSPDTQYF
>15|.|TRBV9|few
CASSVGGGTGHEQYF
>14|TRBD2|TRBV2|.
CASTWTRVHNEQFF